This record looks at one T cell receptor beta chain sequence and its context. Its cognate antigen is unknown. Generated by immunoSEQ multiplex PCR, the TCRdb table keeps only in-frame clones and is missing some. The sample yields more than 100,000 clones, over 75% seen once. This specimen comes from a study of T cell responses to AZD1222 COVID-19 vaccine. Study-wide results and limits: Along spike, vaccine-associated CD4 TCRs were found throughout, with dominance at 160-218 and 743-854. Without day 14 samples, only post-peak T cell repertoires were studied.

The specimen comprised peripheral blood, sampled on day 0 of AZD1222 vaccination. The source of this sequence is an adult in good health.

The CDR3 coding sequence is TGTGCTAGTCGATCGGGGGGAGGTGAGCAGTTCTTC. Translated: CASRSGGGEQFF. The chain employs TRBV12-5 and TRBJ2-1; 7 nucleotides line up with TRBD2. The V gene end was trimmed by 8 bases and the J gene end by 9 bases; junction bases not matched to a gene: 7. The CDR3 runs to 12 residues. CDR1 is LGHNT, CDR2 FRNRAP, per germline.